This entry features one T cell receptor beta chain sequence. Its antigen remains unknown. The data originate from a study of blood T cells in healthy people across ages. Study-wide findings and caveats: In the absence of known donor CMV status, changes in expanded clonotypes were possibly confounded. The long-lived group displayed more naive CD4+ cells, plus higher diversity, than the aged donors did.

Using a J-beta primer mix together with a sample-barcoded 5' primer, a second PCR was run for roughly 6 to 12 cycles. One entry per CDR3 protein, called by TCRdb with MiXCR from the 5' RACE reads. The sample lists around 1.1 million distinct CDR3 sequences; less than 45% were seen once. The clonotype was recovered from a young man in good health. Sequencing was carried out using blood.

The CDR3 bases are TGTGCCAGCAGTTCGGGCCGGGACAGGGTTCCTAATGAAAAACTGTTTTTT. It encodes CASSSGRDRVPNEKLFF. The V call is TRBV27, the J call TRBJ1-4, with TRBD1 identical over 9 bases. The V segment lost 4 bases and the J segment 3 bases; nucleotides outside the gene matches: 9. Germline V gene lookup returns CDR1 MNHEY and CDR2 SMNVEV (reference sequence). The CDR3 is made up of 17 amino acids.